The rows below give T cell receptor beta chains drawn from one sample of a study of graft-versus-host responses after intestinal transplantation. The assay was immunoSEQ multiplex PCR, and TCRdb's table has in-frame clones only and misses some. The table includes about 86,000 clones, around 83% detected once. The antigens for these receptors are not known. The source material was unstimulated CD8+ T cells sorted from spleen or lymph node cells, sampled before intestinal transplant. These receptors were obtained from a human donor who received an intestinal transplant. Both conserved end residues are part of each CDR3. The D gene is left open where the match is weak. Not every row has a clone size; where given, it reads once, few, many or a size class.

clone size	V gene	J gene	D gene	CDR3 DNA	CDR3 protein
few	TRBV5-1	TRBJ2-1	TRBD2	TGCGCCAGCAGCTTCGGGACTAGCGGGGGGCCCTACAATGAGCAGTTCTTC	CASSFGTSGGPYNEQFF
few	TRBV7-3	TRBJ2-7	TRBD1	TGTGCCAGCAGCTTAACCCCGGGACAGGGGAGGGAGCAGTACTTC	CASSLTPGQGREQYF
.	TRBV11-2	TRBJ2-1	.	TGTGCCAGCAGCTACAAGGGAGCTGGTGAGCAGTTCTTC	CASSYKGAGEQFF
.	TRBV7-2	TRBJ2-7	TRBD2	TGTGCCAGCAGCTTAGTAGCGGGTTTCTACGAGCAGTACTTC	CASSLVAGFYEQYF
once	TRBV6-5	TRBJ2-3	.	TGTGCCACGCGACGGACCTCGCTCTCCGCAGATACGCAGTATTTT	CATRRTSLSADTQYF
.	TRBV6-1	TRBJ1-3	.	TGTGCCAGCAGCCCAGACTGGAGCTCTGGAAACACCATATATTTT	CASSPDWSSGNTIYF
.	TRBV6-6	TRBJ2-5	.	TGTGCCAGCAGTTACTCGATCGAGACCCAGTACTTC	CASSYSIETQYF
few	TRBV9	TRBJ2-1	TRBD2	TGTGCCAGCAGCGGGGACTATAGCTCCTACAATGAGCAGTTCTTC	CASSGDYSSYNEQFF
.	TRBV6-5	TRBJ2-4	.	TGTGCCAGCAGCCCCGATTGGACCAAAAACATTCAGTACTTC	CASSPDWTKNIQYF
.	TRBV11-3	TRBJ1-4	.	TGTGCCAGCAGCTTAGCCGGGCCCGCAACTAATGAAAAACTGTTTTTT	CASSLAGPATNEKLFF